This is a list of T cell receptor beta chains from one sample in a study of T-cell memory formation after mild COVID-19. A single record per CDR3 protein comes from TCRdb applying MiXCR to the 5' RACE reads. The table records 300,000 to 400,000 distinct CDR3 sequences, about an eighth of them present only once. Sequencing input: PBMCs or a T cell subset sorted from them (not recorded which). All receptors derive from a man aged 18 to 29 who had mild COVID-19 (a few samples of this study predate the infection). Cell type and time point are not known. The CDR3 runs from the conserved cysteine through the conserved F or W. The D gene is left open where the match is weak. The size field is filled for only some rows; it gives once, few, many or a size class.

d_gene: .
j_gene: TRBJ2-1
abundance: few
v_gene: TRBV7-8
CDR3nt: TGTGCCAGCAGCTTAAATAGGTGGGGCAATGAGCAGTTCTTC
CDR3aa: CASSLNRWGNEQFF

d_gene: TRBD1
j_gene: TRBJ1-1
abundance: .
v_gene: TRBV3-1
CDR3nt: TGTGCCAGCAGCCCTCGGGACAGGGAAAAAGCTTTCTTT
CDR3aa: CASSPRDREKAFF

d_gene: .
j_gene: TRBJ2-2
abundance: few
v_gene: TRBV4-3
CDR3nt: TGCGCCAGCAGCCAAGGCCAGTACACCGGGGAGCTGTTTTTT
CDR3aa: CASSQGQYTGELFF

d_gene: .
j_gene: TRBJ1-2
abundance: .
v_gene: TRBV5-4
CDR3nt: TGTGCCAGCAGCCCGGTTGGAACCTATGGCTACACCTTC
CDR3aa: CASSPVGTYGYTF

d_gene: .
j_gene: TRBJ1-1
abundance: .
v_gene: TRBV25-1
CDR3nt: TGTGCCAGCAGTGGGTTGCAGGGGACTGAAGCTTTCTTT
CDR3aa: CASSGLQGTEAFF

d_gene: .
j_gene: TRBJ2-1
abundance: .
v_gene: TRBV20-1
CDR3nt: TGCAGTGCCCCCCCGGGGCCCGGCAATGAGCAGTTCTTC
CDR3aa: CSAPPGPGNEQFF

d_gene: .
j_gene: TRBJ2-4
abundance: .
v_gene: TRBV2
CDR3nt: TGTGCCAGCACGGTCACCAAAAACATTCAGTACTTC
CDR3aa: CASTVTKNIQYF

d_gene: TRBD1
j_gene: TRBJ2-5
abundance: .
v_gene: TRBV4-2
CDR3nt: TGTGCCAGCAGCGCACAACCAGGGGGCGAACGGGTAGAGACCCAGTACTTC
CDR3aa: CASSAQPGGERVETQYF

d_gene: TRBD2
j_gene: TRBJ2-1
abundance: .
v_gene: TRBV20-1
CDR3nt: TGCAGTGCTAGCCCTAGCGGGGGGGCCTCCTACAATGAGCAGTTCTTC
CDR3aa: CSASPSGGASYNEQFF

d_gene: TRBD2
j_gene: TRBJ2-1
abundance: .
v_gene: TRBV29-1
CDR3nt: TGCAGCGTTGATCTGGCTAGCGGGGGCTATGAGCAGTTCTTC
CDR3aa: CSVDLASGGYEQFF

d_gene: .
j_gene: TRBJ1-6
abundance: few
v_gene: TRBV10-2
CDR3nt: TGCGCCAGCAGGAAGACGGATACTCTTAATTCACCCCTCCACTTT
CDR3aa: CASRKTDTLNSPLHF

d_gene: TRBD1
j_gene: TRBJ2-7
abundance: .
v_gene: TRBV7-9
CDR3nt: TGTGCCAGCAGGAAACCGGGACAGGGTCTCGACGAGCAGTACTTC
CDR3aa: CASRKPGQGLDEQYF

d_gene: TRBD1
j_gene: TRBJ1-5
abundance: .
v_gene: TRBV7-2
CDR3nt: TGTGCCAGCAGCCCCGGACAGGGGGTTAAGCCCCAGCATTTT
CDR3aa: CASSPGQGVKPQHF

d_gene: .
j_gene: TRBJ1-5
abundance: few
v_gene: TRBV7-2
CDR3nt: TGTGCCAGCAGCTTAGCGCGCAGAATCAATCAGCCCCAGCATTTT
CDR3aa: CASSLARRINQPQHF

d_gene: TRBD1
j_gene: TRBJ1-5
abundance: .
v_gene: TRBV15
CDR3nt: TGTGCCACCAGCAGAGACCGCCAGGGGGCGAGTCAGCCCCAGCATTTT
CDR3aa: CATSRDRQGASQPQHF

d_gene: .
j_gene: TRBJ1-1
abundance: few
v_gene: TRBV4-3
CDR3nt: TGCGCCAGCAGCCACGGGACGGGGAACACTGAAGCTTTCTTT
CDR3aa: CASSHGTGNTEAFF

d_gene: TRBD1
j_gene: TRBJ1-5
abundance: many
v_gene: TRBV28
CDR3nt: TGTGCCAGCAGCCCCGACAGGGGCGCAAGTCAGCCCCAGCATTTT
CDR3aa: CASSPDRGASQPQHF

d_gene: TRBD1
j_gene: TRBJ1-4
abundance: few
v_gene: TRBV7-2
CDR3nt: TGTGCCAGCAGGGACAGGGCCTCAACTAATGAAAAACTGTTTTTT
CDR3aa: CASRDRASTNEKLFF

d_gene: .
j_gene: TRBJ2-2
abundance: .
v_gene: TRBV6-6
CDR3nt: TGTGCCAGCACAAGTCAGGGGAGGATCACCGGGGAGCTGTTTTTT
CDR3aa: CASTSQGRITGELFF

d_gene: .
j_gene: TRBJ2-1
abundance: few
v_gene: TRBV15
CDR3nt: TGTGCCACCAGCAGAGATCGGTACAGCAATGAGCAGTTCTTC
CDR3aa: CATSRDRYSNEQFF

d_gene: .
j_gene: TRBJ2-7
abundance: .
v_gene: TRBV28
CDR3nt: TGTGCCAGCAGTCCACCCCCCGTGGGGGTGAGGTCCTACGAGCAGTACTTC
CDR3aa: CASSPPPVGVRSYEQYF

d_gene: TRBD1
j_gene: TRBJ2-7
abundance: few
v_gene: TRBV30
CDR3nt: TGTGCCTGGAGTGGAACGGGACAGGGCACCTACGAGCAGTACTTC
CDR3aa: CAWSGTGQGTYEQYF

d_gene: .
j_gene: TRBJ2-7
abundance: .
v_gene: TRBV7-2
CDR3nt: TGTGCCAGCAGCTTAGCCTTATCGGGGGTTGCCTACGAGCAGTACTTC
CDR3aa: CASSLALSGVAYEQYF

d_gene: .
j_gene: TRBJ1-3
abundance: .
v_gene: TRBV5-1
CDR3nt: TGCGCCAGCAGCCCACCGGGGGACAACTCTGGAAACACCATATATTTT
CDR3aa: CASSPPGDNSGNTIYF

d_gene: TRBD2
j_gene: TRBJ2-3
abundance: .
v_gene: TRBV10-3
CDR3nt: TGTGCCATCAGTGAGTCGCCAGCGGGACTCACAGATACGCAGTATTTT
CDR3aa: CAISESPAGLTDTQYF